The source of this T cell receptor beta chain is a study of identical twins. Study-level results: The study found weaker excess twin sharing in beta out-of-frame sequences.

One entry per CDR3 protein, called by TCRdb with MiXCR from the 5' RACE reads. The sample comprises about 890,000 distinct CDR3 sequences, roughly an eighth of which are singletons, and around 1.5% rests with the top ten. Germline V CDR1 and CDR2: SNHLY, FYNNEI. The CDR3 is 15 residues long. With V trimmed by 6 bases and J by 4 bases, 12 bases remained unmatched. As to this clonotype: The antigen is undetermined.

This sample was also put to use in a study of yellow fever vaccine responses in identical twins.

This clonotype originated in a woman aged 18-29 years in good health. This chain joins TRBV2 and TRBJ2-7; TRBD2 agrees at 7 bases. The sample taken for sequencing was PBMCs. CDR3 in DNA: TGTGCCAGCAGGGTAAATGGGGCGGGAGTTTACGAGCAGTACTTC. It is translated as CASRVNGAGVYEQYF.